Presented here are 5 T cell receptor beta chains from one specimen sequenced in a study of blood T cell repertoires in COVID-19. Clones were sequenced by immunoSEQ multiplex PCR, and TCRdb holds only the in-frame ones, with some missing. The table records 100,000 to 120,000 clones, 85% to 90% of them present only once. The sequencing input was peripheral blood. These receptors all come from a woman in her sixties or seventies with COVID-19, enrolled during active disease.

This clone was picked up one time. J is TRBJ2-2 and V is TRBV4-1; tentatively, D is TRBD2 (7 bases). This CDR3 spans 17 amino acids. Germline CDR1 is MGHRA and CDR2 is YSYEKL. The V and J ends lost 0 bases and 5 bases respectively, with 16 bases between them. CDR3 loop: CASSQDRGGKGTGELFF. The CDR3 nucleotides read TGCGCCAGCAGCCAAGATCGCGGGGGCAAGGGGACCGGGGAGCTGTTTTTT.

The V call is TRBV11-3, the J call TRBJ2-5; 7 bases align to TRBD2. CDR3 length: 13 amino acids. CDR1 is SGHNT, CDR2 YENEEA, per germline. J lost 3 bases, V lost 5 bases, and 3 bases had no gene match. The CDR3 DNA is TGTGCCAGCAGCCGCGGGGGAGAAGAGACCCAGTACTTC. Translated, it gives CASSRGGEETQYF.

This chain links TRBV6-2 or TRBV6-3 with TRBJ1-2, with TRBD1 identical over 9 bases. This CDR3 has 14 residues. The V gene's germline CDR1 is MNHEY and CDR2 SVGEGT. The ends lost 5 bases at V and 5 bases at J; junction bases unmatched: 6. The CDR3 DNA follows: TGTGCCAGCAGTCGCCCCGGGACAGGGTATGGCTACACCTTC. Translation: CASSRPGTGYGYTF.

This rearrangement joins TRBV7-2 to TRBJ2-7, with TRBD1 matching over 9 bases. V dropped 5 bases and J dropped 3; count of bases not matched to a gene: 8. Germline lookup yields CDR1 SGHTA and CDR2 FQGNSA. This CDR3 is 15 amino acids long. This CDR3 is CASSPGTGRFYEQYF. The CDR3 DNA reads TGTGCCAGCAGCCCGGGGACAGGGAGATTCTACGAGCAGTACTTC.

V is TRBV29-1 and J is TRBJ1-4; 10 bases are shared with TRBD1. Trimming took 7 bases from V and 8 from J; bases not matched to a gene: 7. The length of the CDR3 is 13 residues. The germline V gene has CDR1 SQVTM and CDR2 ANQGSEA. CDR3 sequence: CSARTGGREKLFF. CDR3 DNA: TGCAGCGCTCGGACAGGGGGGAGGGAAAAACTGTTTTTT.